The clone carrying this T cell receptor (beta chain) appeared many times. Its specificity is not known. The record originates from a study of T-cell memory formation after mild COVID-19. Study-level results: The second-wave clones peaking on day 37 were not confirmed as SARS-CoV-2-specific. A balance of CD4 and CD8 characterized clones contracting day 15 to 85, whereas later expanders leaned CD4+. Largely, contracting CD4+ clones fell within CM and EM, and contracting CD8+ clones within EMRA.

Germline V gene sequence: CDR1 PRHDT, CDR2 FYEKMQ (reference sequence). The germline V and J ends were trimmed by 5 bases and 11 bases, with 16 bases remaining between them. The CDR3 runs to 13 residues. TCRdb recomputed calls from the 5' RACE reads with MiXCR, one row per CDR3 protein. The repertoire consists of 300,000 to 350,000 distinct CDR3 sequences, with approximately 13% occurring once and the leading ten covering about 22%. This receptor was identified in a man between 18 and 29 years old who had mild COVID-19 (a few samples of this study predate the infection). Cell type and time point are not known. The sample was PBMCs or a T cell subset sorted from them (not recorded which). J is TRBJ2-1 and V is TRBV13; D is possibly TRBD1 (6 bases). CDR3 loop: CASSLQEDRKQFF. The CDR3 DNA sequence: TGTGCCAGCAGCCTCCAAGAAGACAGGAAGCAGTTCTTC.